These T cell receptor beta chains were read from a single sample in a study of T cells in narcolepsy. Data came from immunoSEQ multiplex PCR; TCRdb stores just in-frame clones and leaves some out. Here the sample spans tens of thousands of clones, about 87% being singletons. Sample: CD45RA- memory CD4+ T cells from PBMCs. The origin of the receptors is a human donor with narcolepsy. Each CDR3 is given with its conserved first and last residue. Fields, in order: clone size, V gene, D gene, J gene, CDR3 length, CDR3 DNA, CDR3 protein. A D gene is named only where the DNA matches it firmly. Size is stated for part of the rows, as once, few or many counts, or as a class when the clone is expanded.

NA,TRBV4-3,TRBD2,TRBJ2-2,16,TGCGCCAGCAGCCAAGATATTCAGCGGGGGTACGGGGAGCTGTTTTTT,CASSQDIQRGYGELFF
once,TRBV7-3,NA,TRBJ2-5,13,TGTGCCAGCAGCAAAGGTGCCCAAGAGACCCAGTACTTC,CASSKGAQETQYF
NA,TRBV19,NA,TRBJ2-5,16,TGTGCCAGTAGTACTTCTTCGGGGGCGCGGGGAGAGACCCAGTACTTC,CASSTSSGARGETQYF
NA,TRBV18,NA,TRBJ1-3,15,TGTGCCAGCTCACCTCAACAGCGAGCTGGAAACACCATATATTTT,CASSPQQRAGNTIYF
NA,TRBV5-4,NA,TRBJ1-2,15,TGTGCCAGCAGGGTTTTTAACGGGGGTACTCATGGCTACACCTTC,CASRVFNGGTHGYTF
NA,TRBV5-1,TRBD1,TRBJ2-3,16,TGCGCCAGCAGCTTGCGTACAGGGGGAATCACAGATACGCAGTATTTT,CASSLRTGGITDTQYF
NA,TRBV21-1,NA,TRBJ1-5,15,TGTGCCAGCAGCACCCGGGACAGAAGCAATCAGCCCCAGCATTTT,CASSTRDRSNQPQHF
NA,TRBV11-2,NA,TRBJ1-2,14,TGTGCCAGCAGCCCCCCAGGTCCCTACTATGGCTACACCTTC,CASSPPGPYYGYTF
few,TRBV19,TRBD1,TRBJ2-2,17,TGTGCCAGTAGTATAGGGGGACAGGGGAGGAGGACCGGGGAGCTGTTTTTT,CASSIGGQGRRTGELFF
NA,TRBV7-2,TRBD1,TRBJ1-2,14,TGTGCCAGCCAAGGACAGGGGAGGGTCTATGGCTACACCTTC,CASQGQGRVYGYTF
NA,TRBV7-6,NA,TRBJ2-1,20,TGTGCCAGCAGCTTAACGGCGGACGCGAGGGATTATAGGGGAGAAGGGGAGCAGTTCTTC,CASSLTADARDYRGEGEQFF
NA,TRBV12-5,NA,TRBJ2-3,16,TGTGCTAGTGGTTTGGTACTTCGGGGGTTAACAGATACGCAGTATTTT,CASGLVLRGLTDTQYF
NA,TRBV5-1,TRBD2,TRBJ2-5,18,TGCGCCAGCAGCCGACCGAGTGAGAGCGGGAGGAGTTTAGAGACCCAGTACTTC,CASSRPSESGRSLETQYF
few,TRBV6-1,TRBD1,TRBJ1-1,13,TGTGCCAGCATTCGGGACAGGTACACTGAAGCTTTCTTT,CASIRDRYTEAFF
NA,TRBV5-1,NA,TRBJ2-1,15,TGCGCCAGCAGCCCCGGGACTCCCGCCGACAATGAGCAGTTCTTC,CASSPGTPADNEQFF
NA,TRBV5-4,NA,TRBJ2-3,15,TGTGCCAGCAGGCGGGCAGCGGGCAGCACAGATACGCAGTATTTT,CASRRAAGSTDTQYF
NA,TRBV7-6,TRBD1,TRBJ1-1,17,TGTGCCAGCAGCCTCACAGGGGGCGCTTTAGATGACACTGAAGCTTTCTTT,CASSLTGGALDDTEAFF
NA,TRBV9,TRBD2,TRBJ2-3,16,TGTGCCAGCAGCGTAGGGGAGGGAGGGCGCCCAGATACGCAGTATTTT,CASSVGEGGRPDTQYF
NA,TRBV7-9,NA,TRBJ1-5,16,TGTGCCAGCAGCCACTTAACACCAGGAAGGGTTGAGGCCCAGCATTTT,CASSHLTPGRVEAQHF
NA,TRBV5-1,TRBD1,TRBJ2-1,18,TGCGCCAGCACGTGGGGACAGAGAGATTCTAGCTCCTACAATGAGCAGTTCTTC,CASTWGQRDSSSYNEQFF
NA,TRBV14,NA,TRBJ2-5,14,TGTGCCAGCAGCCGTAGATTAGACTTGGGGACCCAGTACTTC,CASSRRLDLGTQYF
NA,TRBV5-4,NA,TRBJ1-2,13,TGTGCCAGCAGCTCAGACAGGACAATGGGCTACACCTTC,CASSSDRTMGYTF
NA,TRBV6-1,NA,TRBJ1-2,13,TGTGCCAGCAGTGAACCGGAGAATTTTGGCTACACCTTC,CASSEPENFGYTF
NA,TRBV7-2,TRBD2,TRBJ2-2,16,TGTGCCAGCAGCCCTATAGCGGGGGGAGACGCCGGGGAGCTGTTTTTT,CASSPIAGGDAGELFF
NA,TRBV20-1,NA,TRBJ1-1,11,TGCAGCGCAACCGGGGACACTGAAGCTTTCTTT,CSATGDTEAFF
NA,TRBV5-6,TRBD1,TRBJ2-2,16,TGTGCCAGCAGCTTTCGTGGCAGGGGGCGCGGCGGGGAGCTGTTTTTT,CASSFRGRGRGGELFF
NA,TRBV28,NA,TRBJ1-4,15,TGTGCCAGCAGCCCCGATGACAGGTTGGGTGAAAAACTGTTTTTT,CASSPDDRLGEKLFF
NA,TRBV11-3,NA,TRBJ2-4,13,TGTGCCAGCAGGCGACCGGATGATGCGTTTCAGTACTTC,CASRRPDDAFQYF
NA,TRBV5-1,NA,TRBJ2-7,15,TGCGCCAGCAGCTTTACCTTGGACCGCTTCCGCGAGCAGTACTTC,CASSFTLDRFREQYF
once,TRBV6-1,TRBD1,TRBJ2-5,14,TGTGCCAGCTTAGGACAGGCCCACGGGGAGACCCAGTACTTC,CASLGQAHGETQYF
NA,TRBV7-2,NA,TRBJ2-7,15,TGTGCCAGCAGCTTAGCTTTGGGTCCCGGGCCCGAGCAGTACTTC,CASSLALGPGPEQYF
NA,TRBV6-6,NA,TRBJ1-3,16,TGTGCCAGCAGTTGGGGGGGGGACCTCTCTGGAAACACCATATATTTT,CASSWGGDLSGNTIYF